The 30 T cell receptor beta chains below come from one sample, sequenced in a study of patients and donors after allogeneic stem cell transplantation. TCRdb processed the RT-PCR reads anew with MiXCR; each CDR3 protein has one entry. The sample holds hundreds of thousands of distinct CDR3 sequences, under 20% seen once. Sequenced input: blood, either unsorted or a sorted T cell fraction (not recorded which). These receptors were collected from a human donor who was either an allogeneic HSCT recipient or a stem cell or donor lymphocyte infusion donor (not recorded which). It is not recorded whose cells these are; they may come from a transplant donor.

This clonotype has more than one count but fewer than ten. The CDR3 DNA sequence: TGCAGCGGTCGCTTCGGGAAGGGAAATGAGCAGTTCTTC. Translating it yields CSGRFGKGNEQFF. The chain combines TRBV20-1 with TRBJ2-1, with a weak D call TRBD2 (5 bases). Germline V lookup: CDR1 DFQATT, CDR2 SNEGSKA (reference sequence). The CDR3 runs to 13 residues.

This clonotype was seen more than once but under ten times. This chain connects TRBV6-2 or TRBV6-3 to TRBJ1-1; D ambiguous. The CDR3 sequence is 13 residues long. Germline CDR1 MNHEY, CDR2 SVGEGT. Trimming removed 8 bases from V and 0 bases from J, with 10 bases in between. The CDR3 loop reads CASRGNLNTEAFF. DNA for the CDR3: TGTGCCAGCCGGGGAAACCTGAACACTGAAGCTTTCTTT.

This clonotype was recorded at least ten times. The chain employs TRBV6-1 and TRBJ2-1; 8 nucleotides agree with TRBD1. CDR1 and CDR2 (germline): MNHNS, SASEGT. The CDR3 runs 14 residues. The V gene end was trimmed by 6 bases and the J gene end by 5 bases; junction bases not matched to a gene: 6. The CDR3 here is CASRLTGANNEQFF. For the CDR3, the DNA is TGTGCCAGCAGATTGACAGGGGCCAACAATGAGCAGTTCTTC.

V and J are TRBV12-3 or TRBV12-4 and TRBJ2-1; 8 nucleotides line up with TRBD1. V was pared by 6 bases and J by 4 bases, with 11 bases of the junction left unmatched. CDR3 length: 16 residues. The CDR3 DNA reads TGTGCCAGCAGATCCAGGGGGCCCCCTCCTTACAATGAGCAGTTCTTC. Protein product: CASRSRGPPPYNEQFF.

The rearrangement links TRBV11-3 to TRBJ2-2; 8 bases agree with TRBD1. J gave up 5 bases and V 5 bases, and 7 bases lay outside the gene matches. Germline lookup yields CDR1 SGHNT and CDR2 YENEEA. The CDR3 loop spans 15 amino acids. The CDR3 nucleotides read TGTGCCAGCAGCCTCCGGGACAGGAAGACCGGGGAGCTGTTTTTT. Translation gives CASSLRDRKTGELFF.

The table lists this clonotype with many counts. The chain couples TRBV12-3 or TRBV12-4 to TRBJ1-5; D perhaps matches TRBD1 (6 bases). The CDR3 covers 14 residues. V was clipped by 1 base and J by 9 bases, with 13 bases between them. CDR3 in amino acids: CASSLVGAGGPQHF. CDR3 coding DNA: TGTGCCAGCAGTTTAGTGGGGGCTGGGGGGCCCCAGCATTTT.

As regards this clonotype: An end of the junction differs from the germline gene, which may be a read error. The rearrangement links TRBV7-2 to TRBJ2-7; a weak D match, TRBD1 (6 bases). Germline V gene data show CDR1 as SGHTA and CDR2 as FQGNSA. The CDR3 consists of 14 residues. The CDR3 sequence is CASSLSLTRTDTSF. CDR3 in DNA: TGTGCCAGCAGCCTCTCCCTTACCCGGACAGATACATCCTTC.

The rearrangement uses TRBV9 and TRBJ2-1, with a tentative D call TRBD2 (5 bases). V was clipped by 5 bases and J by 0 bases, with 15 bases between them. The CDR3 extends over 16 amino acids. Germline V CDR1 and CDR2: SGDLS, YYNGEE. The CDR3 reads CASSGGRTSSYNEQFF. The CDR3 region has the DNA TGTGCCAGCAGTGGTGGGAGAACCAGCTCCTACAATGAGCAGTTCTTC.

V is TRBV6-5 and J is TRBJ1-5; D ambiguous. The CDR3 extends over 17 amino acids. Germline V gene data show CDR1 as MNHEY and CDR2 as SVGAGI. Deletions cut 0 bases from V and 1 base from J, with 13 bases between. The CDR3 is CASSYSFPSGSNQPQHF. CDR3 in DNA: TGTGCCAGCAGTTACTCATTCCCGTCCGGAAGCAATCAGCCCCAGCATTTT.

This clonotype was recorded a few times. The chain recombines TRBV3-1 with TRBJ2-7; TRBD1 is a possible D gene (6 bases). In germline, CDR1 is LGHDT, CDR2 YNNKEL (reference sequence). The length of the CDR3 is 15 residues. Trimming removed 3 bases at V and 5 bases at J, with 17 bases between. The CDR3 spells CASSQAPGQGNEQYF. The CDR3 DNA sequence: TGTGCCAGCAGCCAGGCACCGGGACAAGGGAACGAGCAGTACTTC.

This clonotype appeared a few times. This may be a read error, as it is one base from a much larger clone. The chain links TRBV12-3 or TRBV12-4 to TRBJ1-1; D call uncertain. V was clipped by 3 bases and J by 7 bases, with 3 bases between them. The CDR3 is made up of 10 amino acids. The DNA for the CDR3 is TGTGCCAGCAGTTTTATTGAAGCTTTCTTT. Translating it yields CASSFIEAFF.

This clonotype occurred a few times. This chain joins TRBV5-1 and TRBJ2-1; 7 bases map to TRBD2. Germline V gene lookup returns CDR1 SGHRS and CDR2 YFSETQ. V was pared by 1 base and J by 6 bases, with 4 bases of the junction left unmatched. The CDR3 spans 14 residues. CDR3 protein: CASSLLRGINEQFF. The CDR3, as DNA: TGCGCCAGCAGCTTGTTGCGGGGGATCAATGAGCAGTTCTTC.

This clonotype was counted many times. V usage is TRBV20-1 and J usage is TRBJ2-3; TRBD2 matches 7 bases. This CDR3 is 14 amino acids long. The germline gives CDR1 DFQATT, CDR2 SNEGSKA (reference sequence). Trimming at V came to 3 bases and at J to 4 bases, leaving 7 bases not matched to a gene. CDR3 protein: CSASGLDAADTQYF. In DNA, the CDR3 is TGCAGTGCTAGCGGACTAGACGCTGCAGATACGCAGTATTTT.

Notes on this clonotype: At one of its ends the junction is not consistent with the germline gene, which may arise from a read error. The chain employs TRBV5-1 and TRBJ2-7, with D possibly being TRBD2 (6 bases). This CDR3 contains 17 residues. Germline lookup yields CDR1 SGHRS and CDR2 YFSETQ. The CDR3 sequence is CANSLIPGGEFAYEQYF. DNA of the CDR3: TGCGCCAACAGCTTGATCCCCGGAGGGGAATTTGCCTACGAGCAGTACTTC.

The chain employs TRBV4-2 and TRBJ2-3; TRBD2 matches at 9 bases. The CDR3 extends over 16 amino acids. Germline loops: CDR1 LGHNA, CDR2 YNFKEQ. The junction had 8 bases not matched to a gene; V was cut back by 4 bases and J by 3 bases. This CDR3 reads CASSLRLAAPTDTQYF. DNA of the CDR3: TGTGCCAGCAGCCTTAGACTAGCGGCCCCTACAGATACGCAGTATTTT.

This clonotype appeared once. The chain couples TRBV30 to TRBJ1-1; 8 nucleotides match TRBD1. Per germline, CDR1 GTSNPN and CDR2 SVGIG (reference sequence). CDR3 size: 15 residues. J gave up 4 bases and V 2 bases, and 9 bases lay outside the gene matches. As DNA, the CDR3 is TGTGCCTGGAGTCGCGGCAGGGGGCGAGGCACTGAAGCTTTCTTT. Its translation is CAWSRGRGRGTEAFF.

This clonotype was seen a few times. The chain uses TRBV10-3 and TRBJ2-2; 8 bases map to TRBD2. Trimming cost V 11 bases and J 7 bases; bases outside gene matches: 6. From germline, CDR1 is ENHRY and CDR2 SYGVKD. This CDR3 comprises 12 residues. Here the CDR3 reads CASGGGNGELFF. As DNA, the CDR3 is TGTGCCTCCGGGGGGGGTAACGGGGAGCTGTTTTTT.

This clonotype showed up just a few times. The gene calls are TRBV3-1 and TRBJ1-4, with unresolved D. The germline V gene encodes CDR1 LGHDT and CDR2 YNNKEL (reference sequence). V shed 0 bases and J shed 0 bases, with 5 bases lying between them. This CDR3 is 15 amino acids long. The CDR3 sequence: CASSQDISTNEKLFF. Here the CDR3 DNA reads TGTGCCAGCAGCCAAGACATTTCAACTAATGAAAAACTGTTTTTT.

This chain uses TRBV7-2 with TRBJ2-1, with 9 bases fitting TRBD2. This CDR3 is built from 15 residues. Looked up from germline, CDR1 is SGHTA and CDR2 is FQGNSA. The V gene end was trimmed by 5 bases and the J gene end by 5 bases; junction bases not matched to a gene: 7. DNA of the CDR3: TGTGCCAGCAGCCGTAGCGGGAGTCTGAACAATGAGCAGTTCTTC. Protein: CASSRSGSLNNEQFF.

A few counts support this clonotype. This chain uses TRBV11-2 with TRBJ1-6; TRBD1 might be the D (5 bases). Germline V gene lookup returns CDR1 SGHAT and CDR2 FQNNGV. V lost 3 bases and J 7 bases, leaving 13 bases between the germline ends. The CDR3 totals 15 residues. CDR3 nucleotide sequence: TGTGCCAGCAGCTTCAACGACAGAAGAAATTCACCCCTCCACTTT. It encodes CASSFNDRRNSPLHF.

The V and J genes are TRBV4-3 and TRBJ1-2; no clear D. The length of the CDR3 is 12 residues. The V end lost 3 bases, the J end lost 6 bases, and 8 bases lay between the germline ends. Looked up from germline, CDR1 is LGHNA and CDR2 is YSLEER. CDR3: CASSHPQDGYTF. CDR3 sequence (DNA): TGCGCCAGCAGCCACCCCCAGGATGGCTACACCTTC.

This clonotype was counted only a few times. The chain has TRBV14 and TRBJ2-6; 12 bases are a match to TRBD2. J lost 0 bases, V lost 4 bases, and 13 bases had no gene match. Looked up from germline, CDR1 is SGHDN and CDR2 is FVKESK. CDR3 length: 21 amino acids. The CDR3 coding sequence is TGTGCCAGCAGCCTATTAACCGGACTAGCGGGACCATTCTCTGGGGCCAACGTCCTGACTTTC. It is translated as CASSLLTGLAGPFSGANVLTF.

This clonotype was counted a few times. J is TRBJ2-5 and V is TRBV20-1; no clear D. Germline CDR1 is DFQATT and CDR2 is SNEGSKA (reference sequence). The V end was cut by 2 bases, the J end by 3 bases, with 16 bases between. This CDR3 is 15 amino acids long. CDR3 sequence: CSARHPFWVEETQYF. DNA of the CDR3: TGCAGTGCTAGACACCCGTTTTGGGTGGAAGAGACCCAGTACTTC.

This clonotype was observed a few times. The genes are TRBV25-1 and TRBJ2-1; 14 bases agree with TRBD2. Germline lookup yields CDR1 MGHDK and CDR2 SYGVNS. The CDR3 runs 17 residues. The V gene end was trimmed by 6 bases and the J gene end by 4 bases; junction bases not matched to a gene: 8. CDR3 protein: CASSERLAGGLYNEQFF. The CDR3 bases are TGTGCCAGCAGCGAACGACTAGCGGGAGGGCTTTACAATGAGCAGTTCTTC. The full variable domain, with the rest looked up from reference TRBV25-1 and TRBJ2-1, is EADIYQTPRYLVIGTGKKITLECSQTMGHDKMYWYQQDPGMELHLIHYSYGVNSTEKGDLSSESTVSRIRTEHFPLTLESARPSHTSQYLCASSERLAGGLYNEQFFGPGTRLTVL.

This clonotype has a handful of counts. The chain couples TRBV14 to TRBJ2-2; TRBD1 matches 10 bases. Looked up from germline, CDR1 is SGHDN and CDR2 is FVKESK. There are 14 residues in the CDR3. Losses at the gene ends were 8 bases for V and 0 bases for J; bases not matched to a gene: 0. The CDR3 region has the DNA TGTGCCAGCGGGACAGGGGCGAACACCGGGGAGCTGTTTTTT. Translated, it gives CASGTGANTGELFF. The complete variable domain, with remaining parts taken from reference TRBV14 and TRBJ2-2, reads EAGVTQFPSHSVIEKGQTVTLRCDPISGHDNLYWYRRVMGKEIKFLLHFVKESKQDESGMPNNRFLAERTGGTYSTLKVQPAELEDSGVYFCASGTGANTGELFFGEGSRLTVL.

This clonotype occurred a few times. V is TRBV20-1 and J is TRBJ2-5, with D perhaps matching TRBD1 or TRBD2 (5 bases each). V was clipped by 2 bases and J by 1 base, with 8 bases between them. CDR3 length: 13 amino acids. Germline lookup yields CDR1 DFQATT and CDR2 SNEGSKA (reference sequence). CDR3 in amino acids: CSARRDGQETQYF. In DNA, the CDR3 is TGCAGTGCTAGACGGGACGGCCAAGAGACCCAGTACTTC.

The chain couples TRBV11-2 to TRBJ2-3, with 9 bases matching TRBD1. Trimming removed 1 base from V and 3 bases from J; junction bases left unmatched: 5. The CDR3 is 16 amino acids. Germline lookup yields CDR1 SGHAT and CDR2 FQNNGV. The CDR3 loop reads CASSLVWDRATDTQYF. The CDR3 region has the DNA TGTGCCAGCAGCTTAGTATGGGACAGGGCTACAGATACGCAGTATTTT.

This rearrangement joins TRBV7-2 to TRBJ2-7; perhaps TRBD2 as D (6 bases). Trimming left V 2 bases short and J 0 bases short, with 11 bases between. The CDR3 contains 15 residues. The V gene's germline CDR1 is SGHTA and CDR2 FQGNSA. The CDR3 sequence: CASSLTGLSSYEQYF. In nucleotides, the CDR3 is TGTGCCAGCAGCTTAACGGGACTGTCCTCCTACGAGCAGTACTTC.

This chain joins TRBV4-3 and TRBJ1-4; D unclear. Looked up from germline, CDR1 is LGHNA and CDR2 is YSLEER. V was pared by 1 base and J by 3 bases, with 12 bases between. The CDR3 sequence is 16 residues long. As DNA, the CDR3 is TGCGCCAGCAGCCAAGGACACGGATCCTCTAATGAAAAACTGTTTTTT. Residues: CASSQGHGSSNEKLFF.

This clonotype turned up a few times. The chain is built from TRBV7-9 and TRBJ1-1; D uncertain. In germline, CDR1 is SEHNR, CDR2 FQNEAQ (reference sequence). Trimming removed 7 bases from V and 3 bases from J, with 12 bases in between. The CDR3 has 13 residues. CDR3 amino acids: CASNPHPDTEAFF. The CDR3 region has the DNA TGTGCCAGCAACCCCCACCCCGACACTGAAGCTTTCTTT.